This T cell receptor beta chain was found in a study of T cell responses to AZD1222 COVID-19 vaccine. General study findings and limits: Most donors were white British, females outnumbered males, and clonal diversity was possibly underestimated. It was only after the peak T cell response that any repertoires were sampled. An increase in Spike-specific TCR breadth and depth was observed after two AZD1222 doses.

Comment on this clone: As yet, its antigen is unknown.

This CDR3 has 15 amino acids. Germline values: CDR1 SGHVS, CDR2 FNYEAQ. V lost 4 bases and J lost 4, with 14 bases in between. TCRdb's table, derived via immunoSEQ multiplex PCR, lists solely in-frame clones and lacks some. Of about 120,000 clones listed, more than 75% were seen once; the top ten hold about 1.1%. The sequence was collected from an adult who received the AZD1222 COVID-19 vaccine. This material consisted of peripheral blood, taken 28 days after the second AZD1222 dose. The chain joins TRBV7-6 to TRBJ2-1; D may match TRBD1 or TRBD2 (6 bases each). CDR3 amino acids: CASSSSTGTYNEQFF. The CDR3 DNA follows: TGTGCCAGCAGCTCGAGCACAGGGACTTACAATGAGCAGTTCTTC.